Listed below are T cell receptor beta chains from one sample, sequenced in a study of liver allograft versus peripheral blood T cells. MiXCR, applied by TCRdb to the reads, yields one record per CDR3 protein. This sample yields about 13,000 distinct CDR3 sequences, of which about 18% are seen a single time; 1.5% to 2.5% belongs to the top ten. The receptors here all came from a human patient who had a liver transplant. A subset of T cells may come from the graft donor. Both conserved end residues are part of each CDR3. A D gene is named only where the DNA matches it firmly. Where a row states a size, it is once, few, many or the class of an expanded clone; other rows omit it.

cdr3_length	clone_size	d_call	v_call	j_call	cdr3_nt	cdr3_aa
18	-	TRBD2	TRBV5-4	TRBJ2-7	TGTGCCAGCACCCCGGGACTAGCGGGAGGGCCAGGGTCCTACGAGCAGTACTTC	CASTPGLAGGPGSYEQYF
13	-	TRBD1	TRBV20-1	TRBJ1-2	TGCAGTGCTTATAACAGGGGACTTGATGGCTACACCTTC	CSAYNRGLDGYTF
15	many	-	TRBV5-6	TRBJ1-1	TGTGCCAGCAGCTTGGTACACAGGGAGGCAACTGAAGCTTTCTTT	CASSLVHREATEAFF
19	medium-sized	TRBD2	TRBV27	TRBJ2-1	TGTGCCAGCAGCCTTACTAGCGGGAGGGCCTCAATCCGTTTGTATGAGCAGTTCTTC	CASSLTSGRASIRLYEQFF
15	-	TRBD1	TRBV20-1	TRBJ1-5	TGCAGTGCCGTACAGGGGAGTTTTAGCAATCAGCCCCAGCATTTT	CSAVQGSFSNQPQHF
13	few	-	TRBV5-4	TRBJ1-1	TGTGCCAGCAGCCCCCGGGACGCCGATGAAGCTTTCTTT	CASSPRDADEAFF
14	once	-	TRBV7-9	TRBJ2-5	TGTGCCAGCAGCTTAGGGGCCAGGGGAGAGACCCAGTACTTC	CASSLGARGETQYF
16	-	TRBD1	TRBV5-4	TRBJ2-7	TGTGCCAGCAGCTTTGTGGACAGGGGATGGTGGTACGAGCAGTACTTC	CASSFVDRGWWYEQYF
13	medium-sized	-	TRBV28	TRBJ1-2	TGTGCCAGCAGTTTGGCCGTAAACTATGGCTACACCTTC	CASSLAVNYGYTF
15	-	TRBD1	TRBV27	TRBJ2-2	TGTGCCAGCAGTTTAGGGACAGGGGAACCCCGGGGAGCTGTTTTT	CASSLGTGEPRGAVF
13	-	-	TRBV20-1	TRBJ1-1	TGCAGTGCTAGAATAGGAGGGAACACTGAAGCTTTCTTT	CSARIGGNTEAFF
15	few	-	TRBV5-4	TRBJ2-3	TGTGCCAGCAGCGCGCGAAGGGAGGTAACAGATACGCAGTATTTT	CASSARREVTDTQYF
14	many	-	TRBV20-1	TRBJ1-2	TGCAGTGCTCGGGCTTCCCAATGGGACTATGGCTACACCTTC	CSARASQWDYGYTF
14	many	-	TRBV11-1	TRBJ1-6	TGTGCCAGCAGCTTGGGGAATCCTAATTCACCCCTCCACTTT	CASSLGNPNSPLHF
14	-	-	TRBV5-4	TRBJ2-7	TGTGCCAGCAGCTTGAATACTGGCCCCTACGAGCAGTACTTC	CASSLNTGPYEQYF
14	many	-	TRBV19	TRBJ2-1	TGTGCCAGTACGGGATCAGGGGTATACAATGAGCAGTTCTTC	CASTGSGVYNEQFF
14	medium-sized	TRBD1	TRBV7-2	TRBJ1-2	TGTGCCAGCAGCTCATCAGGGGGCTTGTATGGCTACACCTTC	CASSSSGGLYGYTF
16	-	-	TRBV24-1	TRBJ2-3	TGTGCCAGCAGTGATTGGCTAGGGACTAGCACAGATACGCAGTATTTT	CASSDWLGTSTDTQYF
14	medium-sized	TRBD2	TRBV6-2/TRBV6-3	TRBJ2-7	TGTGCCAGCAGTCTAGAGCGGGGGGTCTACGAGCAGTACTTC	CASSLERGVYEQYF
18	many	TRBD2	TRBV7-2	TRBJ2-5	TGTGCCAGCAGCTGGGTGGGGACTAGCGGGAGAATGGTGGAGACCCAGTACTTC	CASSWVGTSGRMVETQYF
13	-	TRBD1	TRBV27	TRBJ2-5	TGTGCCAGCAGGGGGGACAGGAAAGAGACCCAGTACTTC	CASRGDRKETQYF
16	many	-	TRBV27	TRBJ1-5	TGTGCCAGCAGTATCGGACGGCCAAGGAGCAATCAGCCCCAGCATTTT	CASSIGRPRSNQPQHF
13	-	-	TRBV7-3	TRBJ1-1	TGTGCCAGCAGCTTACACCCGAACACTGAAGCTTTCTTT	CASSLHPNTEAFF
13	few	TRBD1	TRBV6-5	TRBJ2-7	TGTGCCAGCAGTCGACAGGGTACCCACGAGCAGTACTTC	CASSRQGTHEQYF
14	-	-	TRBV5-6	TRBJ2-7	TGTGCCAGCAGCTTGTTCCGGGGGGCGAAGGAGCAGTACTTC	CASSLFRGAKEQYF
17	-	-	TRBV9	TRBJ2-3	TGTGCCAGCAGCCCTCGGACGCAGGCTCACTTCACAGATACGCAGTATTTT	CASSPRTQAHFTDTQYF
14	medium-sized	-	TRBV19	TRBJ2-7	TGTGCCAGTAGTATGGACAGATTTTCCTACGAGCAGTACTTC	CASSMDRFSYEQYF
18	medium-sized	TRBD1	TRBV24-1	TRBJ1-3	TGTGCCACCAGTGAACGGGCAGGGGGCGACTCCTCTGGAAACACCATATATTTT	CATSERAGGDSSGNTIYF
16	-	TRBD1	TRBV20-1	TRBJ2-7	TGCAGTGCTAGACCCGGTGGACAGGGGCTAGGCTACGAGCAGTACTTC	CSARPGGQGLGYEQYF
16	-	-	TRBV7-2	TRBJ2-1	TGTGCCAGCAGCGCAGGTGGGGGCAATTCCTACAATGAGCAGTTCTTC	CASSAGGGNSYNEQFF
12	medium-sized	-	TRBV27	TRBJ1-6	TGTGCCAGCAGACTTACTAATTCACCCCTCCACTTT	CASRLTNSPLHF
14	medium-sized	-	TRBV24-1	TRBJ1-2	TGTGCCACCAGTGATAATCGGGTTTTGGATGGCTACACCTTC	CATSDNRVLDGYTF
15	many	TRBD2	TRBV19	TRBJ2-1	TGTGCCAGTAGTATAGAGAGCGGGAGGAACAATGAGCAGTTCTTC	CASSIESGRNNEQFF
14	-	-	TRBV10-3	TRBJ2-7	TGTGCCATCAGTGAGTCCGTAGGAATTTACGAGCAGTACTTC	CAISESVGIYEQYF
17	medium-sized	TRBD2	TRBV6-5	TRBJ2-1	TGTGCCAGCAGTTACTCCCAGCGGGGGAGCTCCTACAATGAGCAGTTCTTC	CASSYSQRGSSYNEQFF
16	few	-	TRBV6-2/TRBV6-3	TRBJ2-4	TGTGCCAGCAGTTACTCCTTCAGCCGACCGTCGGACATTCAGTACTTC	CASSYSFSRPSDIQYF
12	medium-sized	-	TRBV18	TRBJ1-6	TGTGCCAGCTTGTCACGAGATTCACCCCTCCACTTT	CASLSRDSPLHF
14	-	-	TRBV2	TRBJ1-1	TGTGCCAGCAGGCCCCGGGGGGGGGCCACTGAAGCTTTCTTT	CASRPRGGATEAFF
15	medium-sized	-	TRBV29-1	TRBJ1-1	TGCAGCGTCACCGGGGGGTGGGGGATGAACACTGAAGCTTTCTTT	CSVTGGWGMNTEAFF
13	-	-	TRBV28	TRBJ1-5	TGTGCCAGCAGTTTAGGTTTAGATCAGCCCCAGCATTTT	CASSLGLDQPQHF
15	few	TRBD1	TRBV7-9	TRBJ2-1	TGTGCCAGCAGCTTATGGGGGACAGGTAACAATGAGCAGTTCTTC	CASSLWGTGNNEQFF
14	medium-sized	-	TRBV30	TRBJ1-2	TGTGCCTGGGGGCAGGGCCCCAGGGTTCGTGGCTACACCTTC	CAWGQGPRVRGYTF
19	few	-	TRBV6-5	TRBJ2-3	TGTGCCAGCAGGCGGACACTTAAAAGGCTACCCCTTAGCACAGATACGCAGTATTTT	CASRRTLKRLPLSTDTQYF
14	-	-	TRBV5-4	TRBJ2-3	TGTGCCAGCAGCGAGGACAGTAGCACAGATACGCAGTATTTT	CASSEDSSTDTQYF
11	medium-sized	TRBD1	TRBV19	TRBJ1-2	TGTGCCAGTAGAACAGGGGGGGGCTACACCTTC	CASRTGGGYTF
14	medium-sized	TRBD2	TRBV19	TRBJ2-2	TGTGCCAGTAGGACCGGGGGGGCTGGCGGGGAGCTGTTTTTT	CASRTGGAGGELFF
16	medium-sized	TRBD1	TRBV19	TRBJ2-1	TGTGCCAGTAGTATCCGCCGGGACAGGGAGTCCAATGAGCAGTTCTTC	CASSIRRDRESNEQFF
13	few	-	TRBV6-1	TRBJ2-1	TGTGCCAGCAGTGAACTGAGGGTGGCTTACGGGGTCTTC	CASSELRVAYGVF